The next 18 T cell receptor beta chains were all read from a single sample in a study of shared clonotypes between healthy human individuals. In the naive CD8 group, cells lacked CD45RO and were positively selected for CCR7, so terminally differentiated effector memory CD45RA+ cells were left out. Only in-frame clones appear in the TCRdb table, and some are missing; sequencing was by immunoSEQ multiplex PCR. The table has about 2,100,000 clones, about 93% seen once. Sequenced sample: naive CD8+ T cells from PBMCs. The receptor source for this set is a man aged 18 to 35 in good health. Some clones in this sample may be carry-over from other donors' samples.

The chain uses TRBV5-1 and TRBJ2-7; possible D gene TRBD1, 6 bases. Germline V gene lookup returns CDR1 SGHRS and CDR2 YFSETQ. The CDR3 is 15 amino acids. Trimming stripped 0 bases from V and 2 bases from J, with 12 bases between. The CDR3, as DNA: TGCGCCAGCAGCTTGGGGGACATCCTTACCTACGAGCAGTACTTC. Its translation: CASSLGDILTYEQYF.

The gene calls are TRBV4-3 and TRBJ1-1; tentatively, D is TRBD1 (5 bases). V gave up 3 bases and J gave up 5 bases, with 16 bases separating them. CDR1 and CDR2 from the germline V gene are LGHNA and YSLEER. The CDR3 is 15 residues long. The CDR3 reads CASSHSTHKGTEAFF. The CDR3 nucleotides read TGCGCCAGCAGCCACTCCACTCATAAGGGGACTGAAGCTTTCTTT.

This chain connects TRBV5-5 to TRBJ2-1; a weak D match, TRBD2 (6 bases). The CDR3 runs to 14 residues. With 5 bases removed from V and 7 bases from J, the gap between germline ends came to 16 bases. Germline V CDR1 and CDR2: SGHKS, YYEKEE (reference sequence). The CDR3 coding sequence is TGTGCCAGCAGGAAACGACTAGACGTGAATGAGCAGTTCTTC. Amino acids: CASRKRLDVNEQFF. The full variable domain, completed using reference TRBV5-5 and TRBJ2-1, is DAGVTQSPTHLIKTRGQQVTLRCSPISGHKSVSWYQQVLGQGPQFIFQYYEKEERGRGNFPDRFSARQFPNYSSELNVNALLLGDSALYLCASRKRLDVNEQFFGPGTRLTVL.

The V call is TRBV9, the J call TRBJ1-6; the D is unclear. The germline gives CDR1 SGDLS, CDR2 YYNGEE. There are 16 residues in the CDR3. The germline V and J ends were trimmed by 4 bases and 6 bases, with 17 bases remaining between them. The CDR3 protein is CASSPLGLSSNSPLHF. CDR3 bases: TGTGCCAGCAGCCCTCTCGGTCTATCGTCTAATTCACCCCTCCACTTT. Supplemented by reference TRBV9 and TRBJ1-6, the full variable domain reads DSGVTQTPKHLITATGQRVTLRCSPRSGDLSVYWYQQSLDQGLQFLIQYYNGEERAKGNILERFSAQQFPDLHSELNLSSLELGDSALYFCASSPLGLSSNSPLHFGNGTRLTVT.

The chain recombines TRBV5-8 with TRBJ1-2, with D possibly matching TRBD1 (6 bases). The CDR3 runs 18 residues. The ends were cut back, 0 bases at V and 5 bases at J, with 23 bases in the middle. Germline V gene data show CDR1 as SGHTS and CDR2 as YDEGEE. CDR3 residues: CASSLAVIAGARGYGYTF. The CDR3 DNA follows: TGTGCCAGCAGCTTGGCCGTCATTGCGGGGGCGCGAGGTTATGGCTACACCTTC.

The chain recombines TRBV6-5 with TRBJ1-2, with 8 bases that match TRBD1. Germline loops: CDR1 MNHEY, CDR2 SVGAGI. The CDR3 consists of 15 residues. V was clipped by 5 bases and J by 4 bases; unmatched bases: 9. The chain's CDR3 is CASSSGQGYFYGYTF. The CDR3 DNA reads TGTGCCAGCAGTAGCGGACAGGGTTACTTCTATGGCTACACCTTC.

Written as DNA, the CDR3 is TGTGCCAGCAGTCCAACGGAGATCTCTGGGGCCAACGTCCTGACTTTC. Translated: CASSPTEISGANVLTF. The chain couples TRBV27 to TRBJ2-6; D remains unclear. CDR3 length: 16 amino acids. Germline CDR1 MNHEY, CDR2 SMNVEV (reference sequence). V lost 5 bases, J lost 0 bases, and 11 bases lay in between. Combining the CDR3 with reference TRBV27 and TRBJ2-6 gives the whole variable domain EAQVTQNPRYLITVTGKKLTVTCSQNMNHEYMSWYRQDPGLGLRQIYYSMNVEVTDKGDVPEGYKVSRKEKRNFPLILESPSPNQTSLYFCASSPTEISGANVLTFGAGSRLTVL.

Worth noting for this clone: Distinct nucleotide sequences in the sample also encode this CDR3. CDR3 loop: CASSPSTYEQYF. The CDR3 DNA follows: TGTGCCAGCAGTCCGTCCACCTACGAGCAGTACTTC. The genes are TRBV27 and TRBJ2-7, with D hard to call. CDR3 length: 12 residues. V gave up 5 bases and J gave up 2 bases, with 7 bases separating them. Germline V gene data show CDR1 as MNHEY and CDR2 as SMNVEV (reference sequence).

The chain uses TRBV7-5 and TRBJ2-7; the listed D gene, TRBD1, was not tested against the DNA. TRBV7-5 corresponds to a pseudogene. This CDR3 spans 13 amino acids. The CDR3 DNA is TGTGTCAGAAGCTCTCAGACAGTCTACGAGCAGTACTTC. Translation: CVRSSQTVYEQYF.

The chain's CDR3 is CASSEPGWETQYF. The CDR3 DNA is TGTGCCAGCAGTGAGCCAGGGTGGGAGACCCAGTACTTC. The genes are TRBV2 and TRBJ2-5, with a weak D call TRBD1 (5 bases). V gave up 3 bases and J gave up 5 bases, with 10 bases separating them. The germline V gene has CDR1 SNHLY and CDR2 FYNNEI. The length of the CDR3 is 13 residues.

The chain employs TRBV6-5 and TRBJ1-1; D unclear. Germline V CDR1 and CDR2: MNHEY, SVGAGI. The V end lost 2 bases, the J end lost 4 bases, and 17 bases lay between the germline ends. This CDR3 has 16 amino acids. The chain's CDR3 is CASSYIPILGRTEAFF. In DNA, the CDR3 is TGTGCCAGCAGTTACATACCGATCTTGGGCCGCACTGAAGCTTTCTTT.

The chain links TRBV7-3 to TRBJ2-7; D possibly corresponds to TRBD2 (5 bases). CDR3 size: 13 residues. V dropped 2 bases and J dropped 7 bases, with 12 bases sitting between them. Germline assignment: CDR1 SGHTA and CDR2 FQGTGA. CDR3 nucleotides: TGTGCCAGCAGCTTAGGGGTAGCGAGGGAGCAGTACTTC. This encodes CASSLGVAREQYF.

In nucleotides, the CDR3 is TGTGCCAGCAGCCCACGACTAGCGGGAGCTCTAGGTCCGTTCTTC. It specifies CASSPRLAGALGPFF. V is TRBV13 and J is TRBJ2-1; 12 nucleotides match TRBD2. Germline lookup yields CDR1 PRHDT and CDR2 FYEKMQ (reference sequence). The ends lost 5 bases at V and 15 bases at J; junction bases unmatched: 14. This CDR3 has 15 amino acids.

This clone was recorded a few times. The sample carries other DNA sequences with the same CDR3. CDR3 sequence: CASSVAGFNQPQHF. CDR3 in DNA: TGTGCCAGCAGCGTAGCAGGGTTTAATCAGCCCCAGCATTTT. The chain uses TRBV9 and TRBJ1-5; tentatively, D is TRBD1 (5 bases). Germline V CDR1 and CDR2: SGDLS, YYNGEE. Trimming took off 0 bases at V and 4 bases at J, with 8 bases between the two ends. The CDR3 contains 14 residues.

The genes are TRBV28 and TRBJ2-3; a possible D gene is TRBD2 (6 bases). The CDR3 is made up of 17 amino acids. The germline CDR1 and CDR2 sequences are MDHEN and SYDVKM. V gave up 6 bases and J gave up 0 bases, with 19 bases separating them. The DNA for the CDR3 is TGTGCCAGCAGGGACCCGGGACTTCCACCTAGCACAGATACGCAGTATTTT. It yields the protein CASRDPGLPPSTDTQYF. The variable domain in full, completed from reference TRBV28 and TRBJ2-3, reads DVKVTQSSRYLVKRTGEKVFLECVQDMDHENMFWYRQDPGLGLRLIYFSYDVKMKEKGDIPEGYSVSREKKERFSLILESASTNQTSMYLCASRDPGLPPSTDTQYFGPGTRLTVL.

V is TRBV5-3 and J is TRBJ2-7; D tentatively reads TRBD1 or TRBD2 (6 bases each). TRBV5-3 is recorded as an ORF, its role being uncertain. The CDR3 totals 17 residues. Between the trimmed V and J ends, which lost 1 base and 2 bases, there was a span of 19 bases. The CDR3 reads CARSLREGEAPPYEQYF. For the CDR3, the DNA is TGTGCCAGAAGCTTGAGAGAGGGGGAGGCCCCCCCCTACGAGCAGTACTTC.

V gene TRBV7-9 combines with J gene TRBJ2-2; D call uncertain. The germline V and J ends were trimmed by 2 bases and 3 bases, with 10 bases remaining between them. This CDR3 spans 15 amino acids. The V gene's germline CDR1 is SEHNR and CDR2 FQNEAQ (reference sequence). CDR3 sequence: CASSLFRAHTGELFF. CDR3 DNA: TGTGCCAGCAGCTTATTTCGGGCACACACCGGGGAGCTGTTTTTT.

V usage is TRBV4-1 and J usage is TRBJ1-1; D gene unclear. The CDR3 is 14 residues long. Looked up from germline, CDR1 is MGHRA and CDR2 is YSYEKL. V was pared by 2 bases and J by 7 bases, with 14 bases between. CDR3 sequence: CASSQLSEIDEAFF. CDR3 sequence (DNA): TGCGCCAGCAGCCAACTGTCAGAGATCGATGAAGCTTTCTTT.